The rows below give T cell receptor beta chains drawn from one sample of a study of cytomegalovirus exposure and HLA in healthy donors. Using immunoSEQ multiplex PCR, the repertoire was profiled, and TCRdb retains in-frame clones only, with some absent. The data contain roughly 240,000 clones, roughly 84% of them singletons. The source material was PBMCs. All receptors come from a girl under 10 years old in good health and CMV-seronegative. The conserved cysteine and the conserved F or W are not part of the CDR3 here. Fields, in order: clone size, J gene, V gene, CDR3 protein. Not all rows give a size; the values are once, few, many and, for expanded clones, a class.

size: NA; J: TRBJ1-1; V: TRBV19; CDR3: ASSANFRDRGNTEAF
size: NA; J: TRBJ2-7; V: TRBV9; CDR3: ASSLGYEQY
size: NA; J: TRBJ1-1; V: TRBV2; CDR3: ASRVGAGVGTEAF
size: NA; J: TRBJ2-7; V: TRBV10-2; CDR3: ASSVTAAGENYEQY
size: NA; J: TRBJ2-7; V: TRBV18; CDR3: ASSQGGVGSYEQY
size: NA; J: TRBJ1-6; V: TRBV5-4; CDR3: ASSYRQGGNSPLH
size: NA; J: TRBJ1-2; V: TRBV27; CDR3: ASGQGRANYGYT
size: NA; J: TRBJ2-1; V: TRBV10-1; CDR3: ASSEIPGSLYNEQF
size: NA; J: TRBJ2-2; V: TRBV25-1; CDR3: ASSGNPGQGGAGELF
size: NA; J: TRBJ1-2; V: TRBV5-4; CDR3: ASSLLAEYPGQGQGYT
size: NA; J: TRBJ2-3; V: TRBV9; CDR3: ASSVGTSGRDTQY
size: NA; J: TRBJ2-7; V: TRBV5-4; CDR3: ASSPGLVNEQY
size: NA; J: TRBJ2-1; V: TRBV20-1; CDR3: SARTYNEQF
size: NA; J: TRBJ2-1; V: TRBV23-1; CDR3: ASSHASGGRSYNEQF
size: NA; J: TRBJ2-5; V: TRBV5-4; CDR3: ASSQEDRIWETQY
size: NA; J: TRBJ2-5; V: TRBV7-8; CDR3: ASSPRSETQY
size: few; J: TRBJ1-5; V: TRBV10-1; CDR3: AIKPGAYSNQPQH
size: NA; J: TRBJ2-1; V: TRBV7-4; CDR3: ASSLALYNEQF
size: NA; J: TRBJ1-1; V: TRBV27; CDR3: ASSRTGGNTEAF
size: NA; J: TRBJ2-7; V: TRBV4-1; CDR3: ASSHAPGQPVYEQY
size: NA; J: TRBJ2-3; V: TRBV2; CDR3: ASILDRGDTQY
size: NA; J: TRBJ2-1; V: TRBV19; CDR3: ASSATWGLAYNEQF
size: NA; J: TRBJ1-5; V: TRBV19; CDR3: ASRRGQGQPQH
size: NA; J: TRBJ1-1; V: TRBV7-9; CDR3: ASSTTGAWNTEAF
size: few; J: TRBJ1-2; V: TRBV5-1; CDR3: ASSSGQGPYGYT
size: NA; J: TRBJ2-2; V: TRBV10-3; CDR3: AIRGGAGELF
size: NA; J: TRBJ1-3; V: TRBV4-1; CDR3: ASSQSGTGNTIY
size: few; J: TRBJ2-5; V: TRBV27; CDR3: ASSSLARGETQY
size: NA; J: TRBJ2-1; V: TRBV6-5; CDR3: ASSSNYRGGNEQF
size: NA; J: TRBJ1-1; V: TRBV10-3; CDR3: AISDFGVSTEAF
size: NA; J: TRBJ1-4; V: TRBV30; CDR3: AWSPTGVNEKLF
size: few; J: TRBJ1-1; V: TRBV5-1; CDR3: ASSLGDRNTEAF
size: few; J: TRBJ2-2; V: TRBV10-1; CDR3: ASSDRDRAHNTGELF
size: NA; J: TRBJ2-3; V: TRBV7-2; CDR3: ASSFGDTQY
size: NA; J: TRBJ2-5; V: TRBV5-6; CDR3: ASSFRTGRETQY
size: NA; J: TRBJ1-5; V: TRBV7-9; CDR3: ASSFGGADQPQH
size: NA; J: TRBJ1-2; V: TRBV30; CDR3: AWRQGERANYGYT
size: NA; J: TRBJ1-4; V: TRBV28; CDR3: ASSLRDLSEKLF
size: NA; J: TRBJ2-1; V: TRBV4-2; CDR3: ASSQDSRLADANEQF
size: NA; J: TRBJ1-2; V: TRBV30; CDR3: AWSQDNGGYGYT
size: NA; J: TRBJ2-7; V: TRBV5-6; CDR3: ASRPLQITGGEQY
size: NA; J: TRBJ1-6; V: TRBV7-8; CDR3: ASSLGSLTGSPLH
size: NA; J: TRBJ2-4; V: TRBV15; CDR3: ATSRVPAGNIQY
size: NA; J: TRBJ2-6; V: TRBV28; CDR3: ASSFTVSGANVLT
size: NA; J: TRBJ2-7; V: TRBV7-9; CDR3: ASSFLANEQY
size: NA; J: TRBJ1-1; V: TRBV7-9; CDR3: ASNFDRVTPEAF
size: NA; J: TRBJ1-5; V: TRBV2; CDR3: ASSAVDRNQPQH
size: NA; J: TRBJ2-7; V: TRBV4-2; CDR3: ASSQDGSGRVYEQY
size: NA; J: TRBJ2-7; V: TRBV10-2; CDR3: ASTTGAYEQY
size: few; J: TRBJ2-7; V: TRBV20-1; CDR3: SASSSYEQY
size: NA; J: TRBJ1-1; V: TRBV11-2; CDR3: ASSRQGRAF
size: NA; J: TRBJ1-2; V: TRBV7-9; CDR3: SSSLAGVDYT
size: once; J: TRBJ2-1; V: TRBV5-4; CDR3: ASRDGDRVVNEQF
size: NA; J: TRBJ2-3; V: TRBV10-1; CDR3: ASSSTDTQY
size: NA; J: TRBJ2-6; V: TRBV7-2; CDR3: ASSLGHSGANVLT